This is a list of T cell receptor beta chains from one sample in a study of cytomegalovirus exposure and HLA in healthy donors. Method: immunoSEQ multiplex PCR; TCRdb's copy keeps in-frame clones and lacks some. The data show 100,000 to 150,000 clones, with around 73% seen just once and 1.5% held by the top ten. The sample was PBMCs. These TCRs come from a female donor in good health and CMV-seronegative. Each CDR3 is given with its conserved first and last residue.

length	J	V	CDR3
15	TRBJ2-7	TRBV30	CAWVSGGRPSYEQYF
16	TRBJ2-7	TRBV7-9	CASLLSVAGENYEQYF
15	TRBJ2-5	TRBV18	CASSPSSGSFETQYF
11	TRBJ2-5	TRBV2	CASSAYEEQYF
15	TRBJ2-3	TRBV7-3	CASSQDRGRTDTQYF
15	TRBJ1-4	TRBV15	CATSRDRQGSEKLFF
12	TRBJ2-3	TRBV6-5	CASNDQGDTQYF
12	TRBJ2-7	TRBV6-6	CASSSDRGVRYF
14	TRBJ1-4	TRBV7-9	CASRPTGGVEKLFF
15	TRBJ2-5	TRBV10-2	CASRTLTGGMETQYF
14	TRBJ2-5	TRBV5-6	CASSAGQGGETQYF
16	TRBJ2-1	TRBV27	CASRPAGLAGGNEQFF
15	TRBJ1-5	TRBV15	CATSSQGKGNQPQHF
13	TRBJ2-7	TRBV28	CAVRADRKNEQYF
15	TRBJ2-7	TRBV7-2	CASRSPGTGGYEQYF
13	TRBJ2-2	TRBV28	CASSSGPTGELFF
15	NA	TRBV27	CASSLLSGAPYEQYF
15	TRBJ2-3	TRBV28	CASSLVGQGADTQYF
14	TRBJ2-1	TRBV5-1	CASSLDLGGNEQFF
14	TRBJ2-2	TRBV30	CAWTGGMNTGELFF
14	TRBJ1-2	TRBV19	CASSIVGFQDGYTF
13	TRBJ1-5	TRBV5-8	CASSLTGDGPQHF
17	TRBJ2-3	TRBV7-2	CASSSYAQERGTDTQYF
15	TRBJ2-3	TRBV4-1	CASSHRRDNTDTQYF
13	TRBJ1-1	TRBV18	CASSPQRNTEAFF
17	TRBJ2-7	TRBV5-1	CASSLGTSGRASYEQYF
14	TRBJ2-1	TRBV7-3	CASSLWSGANEQFF
13	TRBJ2-1	TRBV7-7	CASSRTSFDEQFF
15	TRBJ1-4	TRBV30	CAWRPPGTGLEKLFF
17	TRBJ2-7	TRBV23-1	CASSQEGSGATTYEQYF
12	TRBJ2-7	TRBV7-6	CASSLPEDEQYF
15	TRBJ2-5	TRBV27	CASSFNLGLAETQYF
16	TRBJ2-1	TRBV7-2	CASSLVRAGPQGEQFF
13	TRBJ1-1	TRBV28	CASSEGDRFRAFF
17	TRBJ2-2	TRBV9	CASSVGMLDRGRGELFF
14	TRBJ2-7	TRBV6-5	CASSQTGGSYEQYF
15	TRBJ2-3	TRBV19	CASSMDRGVADTQYF
17	TRBJ1-3	TRBV7-2	CASSPQVRGRFGNTIYF
16	TRBJ2-3	TRBV27	CASSYLVTGGSDTQYF
14	TRBJ1-5	TRBV28	CASQTRVSNQPQHF
15	TRBJ2-1	TRBV5-4	CASSLEGLAVNEQFF
15	TRBJ2-1	TRBV7-2	CASSLDRSSYNEQFF
14	TRBJ1-3	TRBV28	CASQQGSSGNTIYF
16	TRBJ1-2	TRBV7-2	CASSFMDSRGDYGYTF
14	TRBJ1-1	TRBV15	CATSQGHWNTEAFF
13	TRBJ1-1	TRBV7-2	CASSLTLNTEAFF
16	TRBJ1-2	TRBV10-3	CAISDPVKGSNYGYTF
14	TRBJ2-7	TRBV19	CASSGRDSSYEQYF
13	TRBJ2-7	TRBV18	CASSRQKNYEQYF
14	TRBJ1-1	TRBV2	CASTPRGVDTEAFF
15	TRBJ2-7	TRBV19	CASSPPHRGRNEQYF
13	TRBJ2-7	TRBV28	CASSFPVTYEQYF